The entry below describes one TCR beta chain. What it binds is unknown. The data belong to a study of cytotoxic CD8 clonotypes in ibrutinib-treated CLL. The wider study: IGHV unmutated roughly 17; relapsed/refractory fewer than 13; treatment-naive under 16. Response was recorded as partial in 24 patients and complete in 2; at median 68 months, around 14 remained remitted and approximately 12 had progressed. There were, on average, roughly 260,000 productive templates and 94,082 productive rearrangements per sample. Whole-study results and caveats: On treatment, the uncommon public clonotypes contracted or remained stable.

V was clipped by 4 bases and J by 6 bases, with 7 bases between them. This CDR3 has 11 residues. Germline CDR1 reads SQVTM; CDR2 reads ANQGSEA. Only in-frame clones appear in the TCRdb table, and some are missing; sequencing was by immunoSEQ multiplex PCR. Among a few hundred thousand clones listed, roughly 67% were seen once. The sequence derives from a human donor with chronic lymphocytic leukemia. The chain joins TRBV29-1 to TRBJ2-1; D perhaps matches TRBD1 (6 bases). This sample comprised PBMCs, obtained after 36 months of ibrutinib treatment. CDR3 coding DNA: TGCAGCGTTGCACAGGGCAATGAGCAGTTCTTC. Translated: CSVAQGNEQFF.